The 9 T cell receptor beta chains in this list originate from one sample, sequenced in a study of blood T cell repertoires in COVID-19. Measured with immunoSEQ multiplex PCR; TCRdb has only the in-frame clones, and not every one. The table includes roughly 260,000 clones, around 92% detected once. Sequenced: peripheral blood. These TCRs come from a person aged 18 to 30 with COVID-19, enrolled during active disease.

This clone came up a few times. The gene calls are TRBV5-1 and TRBJ2-1, with 8 bases identical to TRBD1. Germline CDR1 SGHRS, CDR2 YFSETQ. V was pared by 2 bases and J by 5 bases, with 3 bases of the junction left unmatched. This CDR3 has 14 residues. The CDR3 loop is CASSLQGEDNEQFF. In DNA, the CDR3 is TGCGCCAGCAGCTTACAGGGGGAAGACAATGAGCAGTTCTTC.

The J gene is TRBJ2-7, the V gene TRBV14; 8 nucleotides match TRBD2. CDR1 is SGHDN, CDR2 FVKESK, per germline. The CDR3 runs to 14 residues. Trimming at V came to 5 bases and at J to 10 bases, leaving 13 bases not matched to a gene. CDR3 region: CASSLLADLRGQYF. For the CDR3, the DNA is TGTGCCAGCAGCTTACTAGCGGACTTACGGGGTCAGTACTTC.

The chain uses TRBV5-4 and TRBJ1-5; perhaps TRBD1 as D (6 bases). Germline V gene data show CDR1 as SGHNT and CDR2 as YYREEE (reference sequence). The CDR3 consists of 19 residues. Trimming took off 0 bases at V and 2 bases at J, with 21 bases between the two ends. The CDR3 sequence: CASSLEEGPGAEGNQPQHF. CDR3 in DNA: TGTGCCAGCAGCTTGGAAGAGGGGCCAGGGGCTGAGGGCAATCAGCCCCAGCATTTT. The full variable domain, its missing parts supplied by reference TRBV5-4 and TRBJ1-5, is ETGVTQSPTHLIKTRGQQVTLRCSSQSGHNTVSWYQQALGQGPQFIFQYYREEENGRGNFPPRFSGLQFPNYSSELNVNALELDDSALYLCASSLEEGPGAEGNQPQHFGDGTRLSIL.

The chain couples TRBV5-1 to TRBJ1-1; D is possibly TRBD1 (6 bases). CDR3 length equals 14 residues. Germline CDR1 is SGHRS and CDR2 is YFSETQ. Between the trimmed V and J ends, which lost 2 bases and 5 bases, there was a span of 13 bases. CDR3 sequence (DNA): TGCGCCAGCAGCTTTGGCGCCAGGGGAACTGAAGCTTTCTTT. This codes for CASSFGARGTEAFF.

The chain is built from TRBV5-4 and TRBJ1-2; 8 nucleotides agree with TRBD1. Germline V gene data show CDR1 as SGHNT and CDR2 as YYREEE (reference sequence). Trimming took 5 bases from V and 4 from J; bases not matched to a gene: 7. The CDR3 runs to 14 residues. CDR3 region: CASSYDRGAYGYTF. DNA for the CDR3: TGTGCCAGCAGTTATGACAGGGGCGCCTATGGCTACACCTTC.

CDR3: CASSGGTAQETQYF. Written as DNA, the CDR3 is TGTGCCAGCAGCGGCGGGACAGCCCAAGAGACCCAGTACTTC. The genes are TRBV9 and TRBJ2-5; weak D call: TRBD1 (7 bases). Looked up from germline, CDR1 is SGDLS and CDR2 is YYNGEE. V gave up 3 bases and J gave up 1 base, with 10 bases separating them. The CDR3 runs 14 residues.

The CDR3 is CASRSTGYSTEYGYTF. Written as DNA, the CDR3 is TGTGCCAGTAGGTCGACAGGGTACAGCACAGAATATGGCTACACCTTC. The genes are TRBV19 and TRBJ1-2; 7 nucleotides align to TRBD1. CDR3 length: 16 residues. V was pared by 6 bases and J by 5 bases, with 15 bases of the junction left unmatched. In germline, CDR1 is LNHDA, CDR2 SQIVND (reference sequence).

The genes are TRBV28 and TRBJ2-5; 16 nucleotides align to TRBD2. Germline CDR1 MDHEN, CDR2 SYDVKM. The CDR3 totals 17 residues. J gave up 4 bases and V 5 bases, and 7 bases lay outside the gene matches. The CDR3 DNA follows: TGTGCCAGCAGTCCCGGGACTAGCGGGAGGGCCGGAGAGACCCAGTACTTC. This gives the protein CASSPGTSGRAGETQYF.

The chain carries TRBV28 and TRBJ2-7; the match to TRBD1 covers 8 bases. V shed 7 bases, J shed 2 bases, and the junction held 16 bases outside the gene matches. Germline V gene data show CDR1 as MDHEN and CDR2 as SYDVKM. The length of the CDR3 is 17 residues. DNA of the CDR3: TGTGCCAGCAAAGATAACCTTGGACAGGGCCCTACCTACGAGCAGTACTTC. This sequence encodes CASKDNLGQGPTYEQYF.